These 3 T cell receptor beta chains were all obtained from the same sample, sequenced in a study of type 1 regulatory T cells. TCRdb used MiXCR to reprocess the reads, holding one entry per CDR3 protein. Counted here are 75,000 to 100,000 distinct CDR3 sequences, 30% to 35% occurring once; the ten biggest clones make up less than 2.5%. The specimen sequenced was CD4+ T cells, either the whole sample or a sorted fraction (not recorded which). Receptor source: a human donor in good health.

This clonotype appeared a few times. The chain carries TRBV7-8 and TRBJ2-2; 10 positions agree with TRBD1. CDR1 is SGHVS, CDR2 FQNEAQ, per germline. V trimming: 5 bases; J trimming: 4 bases; junction bases outside the gene matches: 7. The CDR3 totals 16 residues. The CDR3 bases are TGTGCCAGCAGCATCGGGACAGGGGTGGGCACCGGGGAGCTGTTTTTT. The encoded protein is CASSIGTGVGTGELFF.

As concerns this clonotype: Just one base apart from a much larger clone, this may be a read error. The rearrangement uses TRBV24-1 and TRBJ2-1; 8 positions match TRBD2. The germline V gene has CDR1 KGHDR and CDR2 SFDVKD. Germline trimming cut 2 bases from V and 5 bases from J; bases unmatched to any gene: 10. The CDR3 totals 17 residues. This CDR3 reads CATSDSTPAGANNEQFF. CDR3 bases: TGTGCCACCAGTGATTCCACCCCAGCGGGAGCGAACAATGAGCAGTTCTTC.

In its sample, this clonotype was seen a few times. The chain combines TRBV3-1 with TRBJ2-6; D is uncertain. V was clipped by 1 base and J by 3 bases, with 7 bases between them. This CDR3 has 15 amino acids. Germline CDR1 reads LGHDT; CDR2 reads YNNKEL (reference sequence). The CDR3 sequence: CASSQGADGANVLTF. Here the CDR3 DNA reads TGTGCCAGCAGCCAAGGGGCCGATGGGGCCAACGTCCTGACTTTC.